The present entry profiles one TCR beta chain with its context. As yet, its antigen is unknown. Trimming cost V 4 bases and J 2 bases; bases outside gene matches: 15. The CDR3 has 19 residues. The V gene's germline CDR1 is SGHNT and CDR2 YYREEE (reference sequence). This sample was taken from a study of blood T cells in healthy people across ages. General study findings and limits: TCR beta diversity correlated strongly with naive T cell percentage. Both naive CD4+ cell counts and diversity were greater in long-lived donors than in aged donors. Without sorted subsets, naive and antigen-experienced compartments could not be conclusively compared.

Together with a sample-barcoded 5' primer, a J-beta primer mix was included in a second PCR lasting roughly 6 to 12 cycles. One entry per CDR3 protein results from TCRdb running MiXCR on the 5' RACE reads. The profile shows 1.5 million to 2 million distinct CDR3 sequences, roughly 27% of them singletons. The gene calls are TRBV5-4 and TRBJ1-5; TRBD1 agrees at 10 bases. The receptor was isolated from a woman aged 25 to 45 in good health. Source material: blood. The CDR3 DNA sequence: TGTGCCAGCAGCCAGATGACCGGGACAGGGGATGTCGGCAATCAGCCCCAGCATTTT. Amino acids: CASSQMTGTGDVGNQPQHF. Variable domain in full (rest from reference TRBV5-4 and TRBJ1-5): ETGVTQSPTHLIKTRGQQVTLRCSSQSGHNTVSWYQQALGQGPQFIFQYYREEENGRGNFPPRFSGLQFPNYSSELNVNALELDDSALYLCASSQMTGTGDVGNQPQHFGDGTRLSIL.